Listed below are T cell receptor beta chains from one sample, sequenced in a study of blood T cell repertoires in COVID-19. The assay was immunoSEQ multiplex PCR, and TCRdb's table has in-frame clones only and misses some. The sample shows 200,000 to 250,000 clones, almost 90% of them seen only once. The sample was peripheral blood. These receptors came from a woman aged 60-75 years with acute or convalescent COVID-19. The CDR3 runs from the conserved cysteine through the conserved F or W. The D gene is left open where the match is weak. The size field is filled for only some rows; it gives once, few, many or a size class.

clone size: -; D gene: TRBD2; V gene: TRBV7-2; CDR3 length: 14; J gene: TRBJ2-3; CDR3 DNA: TGTGCCAGCAGCTTATTTCTAGCGGGGGGTACGCAGTATTTT; CDR3 protein: CASSLFLAGGTQYF
clone size: -; D gene: -; V gene: TRBV3-1/TRBV3-2; CDR3 length: 16; J gene: TRBJ1-1; CDR3 DNA: TGTGCCAGCAGCCAAGTTAGGGGAAGGATGAACACTGAAGCTTTCTTT; CDR3 protein: CASSQVRGRMNTEAFF
clone size: -; D gene: TRBD2; V gene: TRBV2; CDR3 length: 15; J gene: TRBJ2-5; CDR3 DNA: TGTGCCAGCAGTGCACACGGGGGGGCCTCGAAGACCCAGTACTTC; CDR3 protein: CASSAHGGASKTQYF
clone size: -; D gene: -; V gene: TRBV9; CDR3 length: 13; J gene: TRBJ1-2; CDR3 DNA: TGTGCCAGCAAAGCACAGGGAAACGAGGGCTACACCTTC; CDR3 protein: CASKAQGNEGYTF
clone size: few; D gene: TRBD1; V gene: TRBV6-1; CDR3 length: 14; J gene: TRBJ2-5; CDR3 DNA: TGTGCCAGCAGTGACCCGGACAGGGCAGAGACCCAGTACTTC; CDR3 protein: CASSDPDRAETQYF
clone size: -; D gene: -; V gene: TRBV19; CDR3 length: 14; J gene: TRBJ1-3; CDR3 DNA: TGTGCCAGTAGTATGGCTAGGATTGGAAACACCATATATTTT; CDR3 protein: CASSMARIGNTIYF
clone size: -; D gene: TRBD2; V gene: TRBV19; CDR3 length: 16; J gene: TRBJ2-3; CDR3 DNA: TGTGCCAGTAGTCCTAGGGTAGCGGGAGTAACAGATACGCAGTATTTT; CDR3 protein: CASSPRVAGVTDTQYF
clone size: -; D gene: -; V gene: TRBV5-4; CDR3 length: 18; J gene: TRBJ2-6; CDR3 DNA: TGTGCCAGCAGCTTGGGGGGCGCTGGACGCTCTGGGGCCAACGTCCTGACTTTC; CDR3 protein: CASSLGGAGRSGANVLTF
clone size: -; D gene: TRBD2; V gene: TRBV27; CDR3 length: 20; J gene: TRBJ2-2; CDR3 DNA: TGTGCCAGCAGCTATCTTAGACCCGGGACTAGCGGGCGGAACACCGGGGAGCTGTTTTTT; CDR3 protein: CASSYLRPGTSGRNTGELFF
clone size: -; D gene: -; V gene: TRBV12-3/TRBV12-4; CDR3 length: 13; J gene: TRBJ1-5; CDR3 DNA: TGTGCCAGCAGTTTAGGACAGAATCAGCCCCAGCATTTT; CDR3 protein: CASSLGQNQPQHF
clone size: -; D gene: TRBD1; V gene: TRBV2; CDR3 length: 15; J gene: TRBJ2-7; CDR3 DNA: TGTGCCAGCAGTGAAGACAGGGGTTCATCCTACGAGCAGTACTTC; CDR3 protein: CASSEDRGSSYEQYF
clone size: once; D gene: TRBD1; V gene: TRBV9; CDR3 length: 15; J gene: TRBJ1-4; CDR3 DNA: TGTGCCAGCAGCCGACAGGGTTCAACTAATGAAAAACTGTTTTTT; CDR3 protein: CASSRQGSTNEKLFF
clone size: -; D gene: -; V gene: TRBV6-1; CDR3 length: 16; J gene: TRBJ2-3; CDR3 DNA: TGTGCCAGCAGTGCTTACAGGACTCTAGCGCAGGATACGCAGTATTTT; CDR3 protein: CASSAYRTLAQDTQYF